These 20 T cell receptor beta chains came from one sample sequenced in a study of OX40 agonist ivuxolimab in advanced cancers. Library prep was done by the immunoSEQ multiplex PCR assay. TCRdb took over this immuneACCESS table, retaining in-frame rearrangements with V and J assigned. Such tables are incomplete; in checked studies, under half of the missing clones stem from an unresolved V gene, and the remainder is unexplained. The sample table contains some 19,000 clones; only one count was recorded for roughly 80% of them. Of the sample, 20% to 30% falls within the top ten clones. This material consisted of CD4+ or CD8+ T cells sorted from blood, taken in a trial of the OX40 agonist ivuxolimab. The receptors were gathered from an adult with an advanced solid tumor such as melanoma, head and neck, liver or kidney cancer.

The rearrangement joins TRBV5-4 to TRBJ2-7; TRBD1 aligns across 10 bases. Trimming took 3 bases from V and 3 from J; bases not matched to a gene: 6. The CDR3 sequence is 15 residues long. Germline-derived CDR1 and CDR2 are SGHNT and YYREEE (reference sequence). The CDR3, as DNA: TGTGCCAGCAGCTCCCCCGGGACAGGGGTCTACGAGCAGTACTTC. Protein: CASSSPGTGVYEQYF.

The chain is built from TRBV7-9 and TRBJ2-2; D gene uncertain. Trimming pared 3 bases from V and 4 bases from J, leaving 15 bases between. The CDR3 is made up of 16 amino acids. The germline CDR1 and CDR2 sequences are SEHNR and FQNEAQ (reference sequence). CDR3: CASSLSTREGTGELFF. For the CDR3, the DNA is TGTGCCAGCAGCTTGTCCACCCGAGAAGGCACCGGGGAGCTGTTTTTT.

In this sample, this clone turned up once. CDR3 DNA: TGTGCCAGCAGTGAAGGGGGGCAATGGACTAGCGGAGGGGAGACCCAGTACTTC. Translation: CASSEGGQWTSGGETQYF. The chain has TRBV2 and TRBJ2-5; TRBD2 matches at 10 bases. The CDR3 covers 18 residues. Trimming took 1 base from V and 5 from J; bases not matched to a gene: 13. Germline loops: CDR1 SNHLY, CDR2 FYNNEI.

The CDR3 region is CASSLVTDSEAFF. The CDR3 nucleotides are TGTGCCAGCAGTTTGGTGACAGATTCTGAAGCTTTCTTT. This chain uses TRBV27 with TRBJ1-1, with D maybe TRBD1 (5 bases). This CDR3 is built from 13 residues. V dropped 3 bases and J dropped 6 bases, with 11 bases sitting between them. Germline values: CDR1 MNHEY, CDR2 SMNVEV (reference sequence).

This clone occurred once. J is TRBJ2-1 and V is TRBV7-8; 8 bases line up with TRBD1. The CDR3 extends over 18 amino acids. Germline assignment: CDR1 SGHVS and CDR2 FQNEAQ. The V and J ends lost 1 base and 9 bases, in that order; junction bases with no gene match: 17. CDR3 coding DNA: TGTGCCAGCAGCTTAGAGGGCCGGGGCGGGGACAGGTCGGGTGAGCAGTTCTTC. It encodes CASSLEGRGGDRSGEQFF.

V usage is TRBV6-6 and J usage is TRBJ1-5; D ambiguous. Germline CDR1 reads MNHNY; CDR2 reads SVGAGI (reference sequence). The V gene lost 6 bases and the J gene lost 3 bases, with 12 bases spanning the gap. The CDR3 has 14 residues. Here the CDR3 reads CASSPGGVNQPQHF. The CDR3 coding sequence is TGTGCCAGCAGCCCCGGCGGGGTCAATCAGCCCCAGCATTTT.

The rearrangement links TRBV28 to TRBJ2-7; either TRBD1 or TRBD2 may supply D (5 bases each). Between the trimmed V and J ends, which lost 5 bases and 0 bases, there was a span of 17 bases. Germline V lookup: CDR1 MDHEN, CDR2 SYDVKM. The CDR3 is 16 residues long. This CDR3 is CASSAPGTASSYEQYF. CDR3 coding DNA: TGTGCCAGCAGTGCCCCCGGGACCGCGAGCTCCTACGAGCAGTACTTC.

Of note for this clone: A read error may be the cause here, since a much bigger clone is one base away. The chain has TRBV5-6 and TRBJ2-5; no definite D call. V lost 6 bases, J lost 4 bases, and 16 bases lay in between. The germline CDR1 and CDR2 sequences are SGHDT and YYEEEE. This CDR3 comprises 14 residues. The DNA for the CDR3 is TGTGCCAGCAACTGGGGTGAAACCAGAGAGACCCAGTACTTC. This sequence encodes CASNWGETRETQYF.

This sequence joins TRBV27 and TRBJ2-1; no firm D call. The CDR3 length is 13 residues. The germline V gene has CDR1 MNHEY and CDR2 SMNVEV (reference sequence). Deletions cut 6 bases from V and 6 bases from J, with 12 bases between. CDR3 region: CASRINPGNEQFF. CDR3 nucleotides: TGTGCCAGCAGGATAAACCCGGGCAATGAGCAGTTCTTC.

The CDR3, as DNA: TGTGCCAGCAGCTTAGGACAGGGAGGTGCCGGCTACACCTTC. Amino acids: CASSLGQGGAGYTF. This rearrangement joins TRBV13 to TRBJ1-2; D may be TRBD1 (6 bases). Germline CDR1 reads PRHDT; CDR2 reads FYEKMQ (reference sequence). The V end lost 0 bases, the J end lost 8 bases, and 13 bases lay between the germline ends. The CDR3 runs to 14 residues.

J is TRBJ2-7 and V is TRBV4-3, with D possibly TRBD1 on 5 matching bases. V gave up 0 bases and J gave up 1 base, with 13 bases separating them. Germline CDR1 and CDR2: LGHNA and YSLEER. CDR3 length: 16 amino acids. CDR3 coding DNA: TGCGCCAGCAGCCAAGATAAGGCAGGGAATTCCTACGAGCAGTACTTC. Translated, it gives CASSQDKAGNSYEQYF.

The chain employs TRBV21-1 and TRBJ2-7; TRBD1 is the table's D call, not checked against the DNA. TRBV21-1 is given as a pseudogene. There are 17 residues in the CDR3. In nucleotides, the CDR3 is TGTGCCAGCAGTAAAGGTATCGGGCCAGGGTTAAGCTACGAGCAGTACTTC. It translates to CASSKGIGPGLSYEQYF.

This clone is medium-sized (0.01 to 0.1%) by share. The J gene is TRBJ1-4, the V gene TRBV7-8; D unclear. The CDR3 is 14 residues long. Trimming took 3 bases from V and 6 from J, leaving 11 bases between them. CDR1 and CDR2 from the germline V gene are SGHVS and FQNEAQ. The CDR3, as DNA: TGTGCCAGCAGCTTCCTGCGGGAGGATGAAAAACTGTTTTTT. Its translation is CASSFLREDEKLFF.

This chain uses TRBV11-2 with TRBJ2-7; no definite D call. The CDR3 runs 12 residues. Trimming stripped 5 bases from V and 3 bases from J, with 8 bases between. Per germline, CDR1 SGHAT and CDR2 FQNNGV. This chain's CDR3 is CASSPPNYEQYF. CDR3 bases: TGTGCCAGCAGCCCCCCAAACTACGAGCAGTACTTC.

V gene TRBV13 combines with J gene TRBJ2-1, with 7 bases matching TRBD2. The junction had 9 bases not matched to a gene; V was cut back by 8 bases and J by 8 bases. CDR3 size: 13 residues. CDR1 and CDR2 from the germline V gene are PRHDT and FYEKMQ (reference sequence). CDR3 in amino acids: CASRSGGSDEQFF. In nucleotides, the CDR3 is TGTGCCAGCCGATCCGGCGGGAGCGATGAGCAGTTCTTC.

V usage is TRBV10-2 and J usage is TRBJ1-1; D gene ambiguous. V was cut by 3 bases and J by 0 bases, with 8 bases left in between. Germline lookup yields CDR1 WSHSY and CDR2 SAAADI. The CDR3 runs to 14 residues. DNA of the CDR3: TGCGCCAGCAGTGAAGGGCAGCTGAACACTGAAGCTTTCTTT. This sequence encodes CASSEGQLNTEAFF.

The CDR3 loop is CASGSDRGNSPLHF. The CDR3 nucleotides read TGTGCCAGCGGGTCGGACAGGGGGAATTCACCCCTCCACTTT. This rearrangement joins TRBV2 to TRBJ1-6; TRBD1 matches 10 bases. The CDR3 contains 14 residues. Germline V gene sequence: CDR1 SNHLY, CDR2 FYNNEI. The ends lost 8 bases at V and 7 bases at J; junction bases unmatched: 5.

This clone was observed a handful of times. The chain carries TRBV2 and TRBJ1-6; D unclear. This CDR3 has 15 amino acids. Trimming pared 2 bases from V and 13 bases from J, leaving 18 bases between. Germline values: CDR1 SNHLY, CDR2 FYNNEI. The CDR3, as DNA: TGTGCCAGCAGTGAAACCCGGGGTCCACCGGCCCCCCTCCACTTT. Translated: CASSETRGPPAPLHF.

The chain's CDR3 is CASSQGRYEQYF. The CDR3 DNA reads TGTGCCAGCAGCCAAGGTCGCTACGAGCAGTACTTC. The J gene is TRBJ2-7, the V gene TRBV4-2; no clear D gene. The V gene lost 1 base and the J gene lost 3 bases, with 4 bases spanning the gap. Germline values: CDR1 LGHNA, CDR2 YNFKEQ. The CDR3 consists of 12 residues.

The chain is built from TRBV7-6 and TRBJ1-1; 7 bases align to TRBD1. Per the germline V gene, CDR1 is SGHVS and CDR2 is FNYEAQ. After removal of 5 bases from V and 2 bases from J, the junction contained 8 bases not matched to a gene. There are 15 residues in the CDR3. CDR3 DNA: TGTGCCAGCAGCAACGACAGGGTTGGTAACACTGAAGCTTTCTTT. This encodes CASSNDRVGNTEAFF.